This TCR beta chain was sequenced in a study of T cells in Graves' hyperthyroidism and ophthalmopathy. Trimming stripped 0 bases from V and 4 bases from J, with 6 bases between. This CDR3 comprises 13 residues. CDR1 is KGHSH, CDR2 LQKENI, per germline. Only a few counts were recorded for this clonotype. Amplification of TCR beta CDR3 regions was performed using RNA transcripts as template. HTBI primers were the set used in a first-round RT-PCR of the TCR CDR3. TCRdb independently ran MiXCR on the multiplex PCR reads; one entry per CDR3 protein. Of roughly 100,000 distinct CDR3 sequences listed, about 50% are singletons.

The sample consisted of blood. V and J are TRBV18 and TRBJ2-5; the D is unclear. The TCR originated in a man aged 40-49 years with Graves' hyperthyroidism. The CDR3 spells CASSPPYPETQYF. CDR3 in DNA: TGTGCCAGCTCACCACCGTACCCAGAGACCCAGTACTTC.